A selection of T cell receptor beta chains follows, all from one sample in a study of Graves' ophthalmopathy and Graves' hyperthyroidism. TCRdb reprocessed the multiplex PCR reads with MiXCR, giving one entry per CDR3 protein. The sample has 900,000 to 1,200,000 distinct CDR3 sequences, around a third seen once. The sample comprised peripheral blood or thyroid tissue (not recorded which). The receptors derive from an adult man with Graves' hyperthyroidism. Each CDR3 is given with its conserved first and last residue. D genes are given only for firm matches. Some rows have no size entry. The others give once, few or many, or a class for an expanded clone.

cdr3_aa,cdr3_nt,v_call,j_call,clone_size,d_call
CASSFGHSTQETQHF,TGTGCCAGCAGCTTCGGACACTCCACTCAAGAGACCCAGCATTTT,TRBV7-2,TRBJ1-5,NA,NA
CASSSHRAAGPGGKETQYF,TGTGCCAGCAGCTCGCACAGGGCGGCGGGACCAGGGGGAAAAGAGACCCAGTACTTC,TRBV7-2,TRBJ2-5,many,NA
CASSLTGAVTEAFF,TGTGCCAGCAGTTTAACGGGGGCGGTGACTGAAGCTTTCTTT,TRBV12-3/TRBV12-4,TRBJ1-1,many,NA
CATSRGTRGTASTDTQYF,TGTGCCACCAGCAGAGGAACCCGGGGTACTGCTTCTACAGATACGCAGTATTTT,TRBV15,TRBJ2-3,NA,NA
CASSVGDGNYNSPLHF,TGTGCCAGCAGCGTAGGGGACGGAAACTATAATTCACCCCTCCACTTT,TRBV9,TRBJ1-6,NA,NA
CSALGTSGGTEAFF,TGCAGTGCTCTGGGGACTAGCGGGGGAACTGAAGCTTTCTTT,TRBV20-1,TRBJ1-1,NA,NA
CASNPGQPFFPNTGELFF,TGTGCCAGCAACCCGGGACAGCCGTTTTTCCCTAACACCGGGGAGCTGTTTTTT,TRBV11-2,TRBJ2-2,few,TRBD1
CASRAGTGDFYEQYF,TGTGCCAGTAGGGCTGGGACAGGGGACTTCTACGAGCAGTACTTC,TRBV19,TRBJ2-7,few,TRBD1
CASRTDTSYEQYF,TGTGCCAGTAGAACAGACACGTCATACGAGCAGTACTTC,TRBV19,TRBJ2-7,many,NA
CASMGEGSYEQYF,TGTGCCAGCATGGGGGAGGGGAGCTACGAGCAGTACTTC,TRBV2,TRBJ2-7,few,TRBD2
CASSQAITTFYGYTF,TGTGCCAGCAGCCAAGCGATAACAACTTTCTATGGCTACACCTTC,TRBV6-5,TRBJ1-2,NA,NA
CASSQDPAQTTNTGELFF,TGTGCCAGCAGCCAAGATCCGGCGCAGACCACGAACACCGGGGAGCTGTTTTTT,TRBV14,TRBJ2-2,many,NA
CATSRDVDPESSYNSPLHF,TGTGCCACCAGCAGAGATGTGGATCCGGAGAGCTCCTATAATTCACCCCTCCACTTT,TRBV15,TRBJ1-6,NA,NA
CSASSGVHNETQYF,TGCAGTGCTAGTTCCGGGGTCCACAATGAGACCCAGTACTTC,TRBV20-1,TRBJ2-5,NA,NA
CATLDRGVGETQYF,TGTGCCACCCTTGACAGGGGAGTGGGAGAGACCCAGTACTTC,TRBV10-3,TRBJ2-5,NA,TRBD1
CASSQDSIREVNTEAFF,TGCGCCAGCAGCCAAGATTCTATCAGGGAAGTCAACACTGAAGCTTTCTTT,TRBV5-4,TRBJ1-1,NA,NA
CSALSPPDTIYF,TGCAGTGCACTGTCCCCGCCGGACACCATATATTTT,TRBV20-1,TRBJ1-3,NA,NA
CASSFRTASGNTIYF,TGTGCCAGCAGCTTCCGGACAGCCTCTGGAAACACCATATATTTT,TRBV13,TRBJ1-3,NA,NA
CSASPANTGELFF,TGCAGTGCTAGTCCAGCGAACACCGGGGAGCTGTTTTTT,TRBV20-1,TRBJ2-2,many,NA
CASSFKGAGLRPQHF,TGTGCCAGCAGTTTTAAAGGCGCGGGACTTAGGCCCCAGCATTTT,TRBV27,TRBJ1-5,many,NA
CASSSPGTGGGRYGYTF,TGTGCCAGCAGTTCCCCCGGGACAGGGGGCGGGCGGTATGGCTACACCTTC,TRBV28,TRBJ1-2,few,TRBD1
CASSLLGGQGSYEQYF,TGTGCCAGCAGTTTATTAGGGGGACAGGGATCCTACGAGCAGTACTTC,TRBV27,TRBJ2-7,NA,TRBD1
CASSRGPSGDTQYF,TGTGCCAGCAGCAGAGGACCTTCCGGGGATACGCAGTATTTT,TRBV25-1,TRBJ2-3,few,NA
CSATQNTEASF,TGCAGTGCTACCCAGAACACTGAAGCTTCCTTT,TRBV20-1,TRBJ1-1,few,NA
CASSLVWREGQETQYF,TGCGCCAGCAGCTTGGTTTGGCGGGAGGGCCAAGAGACCCAGTACTTC,TRBV5-1,TRBJ2-5,NA,TRBD2
CAISLAGGSPSTDTQYF,TGTGCCATCAGTTTAGCGGGGGGCTCCCCTAGCACAGATACGCAGTATTTT,TRBV10-3,TRBJ2-3,NA,TRBD2
CASSLVGWNTGELFF,TGTGCCAGCAGCTTGGTCGGCTGGAACACCGGGGAGCTGTTTTTT,TRBV5-8,TRBJ2-2,NA,NA
CASSLGGDGAYEQYF,TGTGCCAGCAGTTTGGGGGGGGACGGAGCCTACGAGCAGTACTTC,TRBV27,TRBJ2-7,NA,TRBD2
CSAAKIIDRSSYEQYF,TGCAGTGCTGCAAAGATAATCGACAGGAGCTCCTACGAGCAGTACTTC,TRBV20-1,TRBJ2-7,NA,NA
CATSDLPFRTGGAYYGYTF,TGTGCCACCAGTGATTTGCCATTCAGGACAGGGGGCGCATACTATGGCTACACCTTC,TRBV24-1,TRBJ1-2,few,TRBD1
CASSLIDIPRDYGYTF,TGTGCCAGCAGCTTAATAGACATCCCCAGAGACTATGGCTACACCTTC,TRBV7-8,TRBJ1-2,many,NA
CAGSFTGTGVFLFNSPLHF,TGTGCCGGCAGTTTTACCGGGACAGGGGTCTTCCTCTTTAATTCACCCCTCCACTTT,TRBV7-2,TRBJ1-6,NA,TRBD1
CASSYTRGGEQYF,TGTGCCAGCAGCTATACGAGAGGAGGCGAGCAGTACTTC,TRBV7-2,TRBJ2-7,many,NA
CASSQSRIRSYEQYF,TGTGCCAGCAGCCAATCCCGGATTCGCTCCTACGAGCAGTACTTC,TRBV4-2,TRBJ2-7,many,NA
CASSHEGNLGANQPQHF,TGCGCCAGCAGCCATGAGGGGAATCTGGGGGCCAATCAGCCCCAGCATTTT,TRBV4-3,TRBJ1-5,NA,NA
CASSLKGQNTEAFF,TGTGCCAGCAGCTTGAAGGGTCAGAACACTGAAGCTTTCTTT,TRBV5-4,TRBJ1-1,NA,NA
CSVPSGDTIYF,TGCAGTGTCCCATCCGGGGACACCATATATTTT,TRBV20-1,TRBJ1-3,NA,NA
CAISVDSATLHF,TGTGCCATCAGTGTCGACAGTGCCACCCTCCACTTT,TRBV10-3,TRBJ1-6,many,NA
CSASPSAGTYEQYF,TGCAGTGCTAGCCCTTCAGCGGGAACCTACGAGCAGTACTTC,TRBV20-1,TRBJ2-7,NA,TRBD2
CSARLKERQGGYEQYF,TGCAGTGCTAGATTAAAAGAAAGGCAGGGAGGCTACGAGCAGTACTTC,TRBV20-1,TRBJ2-7,many,NA
CASSLLGQYF,TGTGCCAGCAGCTTGTTGGGGCAGTACTTC,TRBV7-3,TRBJ2-7,NA,NA
CASSYGPGGYQPQHF,TGTGCCAGCAGTTACGGCCCAGGGGGCTATCAGCCCCAGCATTTT,TRBV11-2,TRBJ1-5,NA,TRBD1
CASSYGGGPDQGTQYF,TGTGCCAGCAGCTACGGCGGGGGGCCCGACCAAGGGACCCAGTACTTC,TRBV5-6,TRBJ2-5,many,TRBD2
CASSGDWSYGYTF,TGTGCCAGCAGCGGGGACTGGAGCTATGGCTACACCTTC,TRBV9,TRBJ1-2,few,NA